Listed here are 15 T cell receptor beta chains from one sample, sequenced in a study of blood T cells in healthy people across ages (dated by TCRdb to the mid-2010s). Libraries were prepared through 5' RACE. Instrument on record: Illumina HiSeq 2500. A second PCR of about 6 to 12 cycles was performed with a sample-barcoded 5' primer and a J-beta primer mix. TCRdb trimmed public reads at Q25 via fastp, called clones via MiXCR and kept in-frame beta chains. One record per CDR3 amino acid sequence lists the most common genes and DNA. A total of fewer than 1.5 million distinct CDR3 sequences appear in this sample, about 43% of them only once. Of the sample, around 8% is held by the ten largest clones. Specimen: blood. The source of these receptors is a woman in her late teens or twenties in good health.

The chain joins TRBV10-2 to TRBJ1-1, with 7 bases fitting TRBD1. The CDR3 runs 14 residues. Germline V gene lookup returns CDR1 WSHSY and CDR2 SAAADI. Trimming took 6 bases from V and 7 from J; bases not matched to a gene: 11. This CDR3 reads CASSSTLGQLEAFF. The DNA for the CDR3 is TGCGCCAGCAGCTCCACGCTGGGACAGCTTGAAGCTTTCTTT.

For this clonotype: An end of the junction differs from the germline gene, which may be a read error. This rearrangement joins TRBV7-9 to TRBJ2-1, with 9 bases that match TRBD2. The CDR3 is made up of 18 amino acids. The germline V gene encodes CDR1 SEHNR and CDR2 FQNEAQ (reference sequence). Written as DNA, the CDR3 is TGTGCCAGCAGCACCCCGGGTAGCGGGAGAGGTAACGACAAGGAGCAGTTCTTC. Its translation: CASSTPGSGRGNDKEQFF. The full variable domain, completed using reference TRBV7-9 and TRBJ2-1, is DTGVSQNPRHKITKRGQNVTFRCDPISEHNRLYWYRQTLGQGPEFLTYFQNEAQLEKSRLLSDRFSAERPKGSFSTLEIQRTEQGDSAMYLCASSTPGSGRGNDKEQFFGPGTRLTVL.

The chain combines TRBV7-2 with TRBJ2-2, with TRBD2 matching over 11 bases. V lost 4 bases and J lost 4; bases outside the gene matches: 5. The CDR3 has 16 residues. Germline values: CDR1 SGHTA, CDR2 FQGNSA. The CDR3 reads CASSSTSGIPTGELFF. The CDR3, as DNA: TGTGCCAGCAGCTCGACTAGCGGGATACCCACCGGGGAGCTGTTTTTT.

The V and J genes are TRBV12-3 or TRBV12-4 and TRBJ1-1, with D perhaps TRBD1 (5 bases). CDR3 size: 17 residues. V dropped 4 bases and J dropped 5 bases, with 23 bases sitting between them. The DNA of the CDR3 is TGTGCCAGCAGTTATGGACCAGGGCGAGGACTGTCGACTGAAGCTTTCTTT. This translates into CASSYGPGRGLSTEAFF.

The chain carries TRBV6-6 and TRBJ2-1; D is possibly TRBD1 or TRBD2 (5 bases each). V was shortened by 2 bases and J by 7 bases, with 15 bases between the two germline ends. The length of the CDR3 is 15 residues. Germline V gene data show CDR1 as MNHNY and CDR2 as SVGAGI (reference sequence). For the CDR3, the DNA is TGTGCCAGCAGTTACATGAGGGGAAATGCGAATGAGCAGTTCTTC. Translation gives CASSYMRGNANEQFF.

This clonotype has only a few counts. The chain employs TRBV29-1 and TRBJ2-7; D perhaps matches TRBD1 (5 bases). Germline lookup yields CDR1 SQVTM and CDR2 ANQGSEA. Trimming pared 3 bases from V and 2 bases from J, leaving 14 bases between. This CDR3 is 14 amino acids long. The CDR3, as DNA: TGCAGCGTTGATCAGGGATCACCCCCCTACGAGCAGTACTTC. Protein sequence: CSVDQGSPPYEQYF.

The chain joins TRBV29-1 to TRBJ1-4; 8 positions agree with TRBD1. Germline V CDR1 and CDR2: SQVTM, ANQGSEA. V shed 5 bases and J 7 bases; nucleotides not matched to a gene: 9. This CDR3 is built from 14 residues. The CDR3 DNA reads as TGCAGCGTTCCGGACAGGGATGGGGCTGAAAAACTGTTTTTT. Amino acids: CSVPDRDGAEKLFF. Based on the CDR3 plus reference TRBV29-1 and TRBJ1-4, the full variable domain is SAVISQKPSRDICQRGTSLTIQCQVDSQVTMMFWYRQQPGQSLTLIATANQGSEATYESGFVIDKFPISRPNLTFSTLTVSNMSPEDSSIYLCSVPDRDGAEKLFFGSGTQLSVL.

This clonotype has just a few counts. This chain joins TRBV6-6 and TRBJ1-6; D unclear. Germline V gene sequence: CDR1 MNHNY, CDR2 SVGAGI (reference sequence). CDR3 length: 12 amino acids. V shed 7 bases and J shed 10 bases, with 11 bases lying between them. The CDR3 is CASTLAESPLHF. In nucleotides, the CDR3 is TGTGCCAGCACCCTTGCGGAGTCACCCCTCCACTTT.

This chain links TRBV20-1 with TRBJ2-7; TRBD2 aligns across 12 bases. The CDR3 covers 15 residues. J was trimmed by 0 bases and V by 6 bases; bases with no gene match: 6. Per germline, CDR1 DFQATT and CDR2 SNEGSKA (reference sequence). The CDR3 DNA is TGCAGTGCCCTAGGACTAGCGGGGTCCTCCTACGAGCAGTACTTC. Residues: CSALGLAGSSYEQYF.

This clonotype has only one observation. This chain uses TRBV10-3 with TRBJ2-4, with 12 bases identical to TRBD2. Germline V lookup: CDR1 ENHRY, CDR2 SYGVKD. With V trimmed by 4 bases and J by 13 bases, 11 bases remained unmatched. CDR3 length: 15 residues. The CDR3 region is CAISGLAGGPGEQYF. The DNA of the CDR3 is TGTGCCATCAGTGGTCTAGCGGGGGGGCCGGGAGAGCAGTACTTC.

The CDR3 DNA reads TGCGCCAGCAGGGATAAGGGCCACTGTGAAGCTTTCTTT. It codes for CASRDKGHCEAFF. The chain is built from TRBV4-1 and TRBJ1-1; D is uncertain. Germline CDR1 is MGHRA and CDR2 is YSYEKL. V shed 6 bases and J shed 7 bases, with 15 bases lying between them. The CDR3 covers 13 residues.

This clonotype was counted a few times. This rearrangement joins TRBV20-1 to TRBJ2-4; 7 positions match TRBD1. The better agreement between TRBJ2-7 and the DNA end casts doubt on the J call. This CDR3 is built from 14 residues. The germline V gene encodes CDR1 DFQATT and CDR2 SNEGSKA (reference sequence). The CDR3 reads CSASDRALGYEQYF. The CDR3 DNA is TGCAGTGCTAGCGACAGGGCTTTGGGGTACGAGCAGTACTTC.

This clonotype was observed a handful of times. The rearrangement joins TRBV6-5 to TRBJ2-1; 16 bases are a match to TRBD2. CDR3 size: 15 residues. Germline CDR1 MNHEY, CDR2 SVGAGI. V lost 6 bases, J lost 9 bases, and 5 bases stayed unmatched. The CDR3 sequence: CASSRGLAGGREQFF. The CDR3 DNA reads as TGTGCCAGCAGCCGGGGACTAGCGGGGGGGCGTGAGCAGTTCTTC.

The genes are TRBV30 and TRBJ2-5, with D unclear. Germline lookup yields CDR1 GTSNPN and CDR2 SVGIG (reference sequence). The ends were cut back, 3 bases at V and 2 bases at J, with 7 bases in the middle. The CDR3 length is 12 residues. CDR3 protein: CAWSQDQETQYF. In nucleotides, the CDR3 is TGTGCCTGGAGCCAGGATCAAGAGACCCAGTACTTC. Combining the CDR3 with reference TRBV30 and TRBJ2-5 gives the whole variable domain SQTIHQWPATLVQPVGSPLSLECTVEGTSNPNLYWYRQAAGRGLQLLFYSVGIGQISSEVPQNLSASRPQDRQFILSSKKLLLSDSGFYLCAWSQDQETQYFGPGTRLLVL.

V is TRBV20-1 and J is TRBJ1-2, with 7 bases lining up with TRBD1. V gave up 0 bases and J gave up 3 bases; unmatched junction bases: 10. The CDR3 has 16 residues. CDR1 is DFQATT, CDR2 SNEGSKA, per germline (reference sequence). The CDR3 sequence is CSARELEGGQHYGYTF. The CDR3, as DNA: TGCAGTGCTAGAGAGTTGGAGGGGGGACAGCACTATGGCTACACCTTC.